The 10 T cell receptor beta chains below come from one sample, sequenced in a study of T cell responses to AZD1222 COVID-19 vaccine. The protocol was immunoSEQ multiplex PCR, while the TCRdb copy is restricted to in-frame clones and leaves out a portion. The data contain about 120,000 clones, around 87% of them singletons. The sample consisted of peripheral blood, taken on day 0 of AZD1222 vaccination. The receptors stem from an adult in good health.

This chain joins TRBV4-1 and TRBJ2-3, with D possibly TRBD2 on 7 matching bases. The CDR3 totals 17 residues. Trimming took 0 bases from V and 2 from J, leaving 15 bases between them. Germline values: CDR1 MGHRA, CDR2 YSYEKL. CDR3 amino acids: CASSQDEVGGPTDTQYF. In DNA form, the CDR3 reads TGCGCCAGCAGCCAAGATGAGGTGGGGGGGCCCACAGATACGCAGTATTTT.

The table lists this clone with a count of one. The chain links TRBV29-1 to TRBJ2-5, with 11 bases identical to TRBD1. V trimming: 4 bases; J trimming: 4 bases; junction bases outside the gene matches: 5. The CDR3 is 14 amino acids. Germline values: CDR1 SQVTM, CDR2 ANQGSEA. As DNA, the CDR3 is TGCAGCGTTGTAGGGGGGACAGGGGGAGAGACCCAGTACTTC. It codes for CSVVGGTGGETQYF.

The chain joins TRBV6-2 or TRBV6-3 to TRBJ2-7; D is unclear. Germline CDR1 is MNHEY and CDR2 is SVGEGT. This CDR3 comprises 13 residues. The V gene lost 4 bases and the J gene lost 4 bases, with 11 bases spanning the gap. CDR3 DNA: TGTGCCAGCAGTTGGGTTCCCTTTTACGAGCAGTACTTC. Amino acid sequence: CASSWVPFYEQYF.

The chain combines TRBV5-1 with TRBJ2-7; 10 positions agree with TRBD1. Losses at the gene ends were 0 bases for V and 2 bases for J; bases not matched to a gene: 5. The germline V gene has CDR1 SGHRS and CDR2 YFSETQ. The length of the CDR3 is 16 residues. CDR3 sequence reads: CASSLAPGTGAYEQYF. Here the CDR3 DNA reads TGCGCCAGCAGCTTGGCCCCCGGGACAGGGGCCTACGAGCAGTACTTC.

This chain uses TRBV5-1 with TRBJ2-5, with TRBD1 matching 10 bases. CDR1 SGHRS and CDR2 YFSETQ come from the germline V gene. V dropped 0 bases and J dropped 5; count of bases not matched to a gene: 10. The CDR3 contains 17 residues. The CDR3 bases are TGCGCCAGCAGCTTGGGTTGGACGGGACAGGGGTCGGAGACCCAGTACTTC. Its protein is CASSLGWTGQGSETQYF.

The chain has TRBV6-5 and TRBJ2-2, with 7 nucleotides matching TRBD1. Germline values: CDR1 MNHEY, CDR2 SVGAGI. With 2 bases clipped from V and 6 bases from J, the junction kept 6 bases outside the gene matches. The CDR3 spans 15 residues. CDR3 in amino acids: CASSYQGDTSGELFF. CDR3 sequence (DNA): TGTGCCAGCAGTTACCAGGGGGACACCTCCGGGGAGCTGTTTTTT.

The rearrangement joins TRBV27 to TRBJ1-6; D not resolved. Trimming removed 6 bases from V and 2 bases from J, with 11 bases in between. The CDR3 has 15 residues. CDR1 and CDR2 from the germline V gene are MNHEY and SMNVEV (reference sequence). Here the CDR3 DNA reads TGTGCCAGCAGACCAAGTATCCCCTATAATTCACCCCTCCACTTT. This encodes CASRPSIPYNSPLHF.

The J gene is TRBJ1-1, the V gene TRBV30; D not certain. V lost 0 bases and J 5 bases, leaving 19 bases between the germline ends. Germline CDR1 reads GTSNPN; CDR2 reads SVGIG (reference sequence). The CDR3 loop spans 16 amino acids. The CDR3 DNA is TGTGCCTGGAGTGTAGGTTGGGGTCCTGCCATGACTGAAGCTTTCTTT. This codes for CAWSVGWGPAMTEAFF. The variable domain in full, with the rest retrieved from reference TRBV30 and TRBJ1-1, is SQTIHQWPATLVQPVGSPLSLECTVEGTSNPNLYWYRQAAGRGLQLLFYSVGIGQISSEVPQNLSASRPQDRQFILSSKKLLLSDSGFYLCAWSVGWGPAMTEAFFGQGTRLTVV.

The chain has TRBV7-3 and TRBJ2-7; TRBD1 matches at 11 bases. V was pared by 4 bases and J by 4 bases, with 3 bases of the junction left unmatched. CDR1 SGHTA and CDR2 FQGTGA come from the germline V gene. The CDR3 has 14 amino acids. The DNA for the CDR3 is TGTGCCAGCAGCTACGGGACAGGGGGGTACGAGCAGTACTTC. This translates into CASSYGTGGYEQYF.

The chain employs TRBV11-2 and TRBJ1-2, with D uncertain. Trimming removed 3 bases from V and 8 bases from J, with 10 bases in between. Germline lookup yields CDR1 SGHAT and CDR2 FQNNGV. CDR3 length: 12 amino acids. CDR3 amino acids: CASSFGEYGYTF. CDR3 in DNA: TGTGCCAGCAGCTTCGGGGAATACGGCTACACCTTC.